A single sample gave rise to the 10 T cell receptor beta chains below, sequenced in a study of cytomegalovirus exposure and HLA in healthy donors. Primers included in the PCR were 60 Vbeta and 13 Jbeta primers. TCRdb's table, derived via immunoSEQ multiplex PCR, lists solely in-frame clones and lacks some. The sample carries about 120,000 clones, roughly 80% recorded once. The sample consisted of PBMCs. These receptors all stem from a woman younger than 45 in good health and CMV-seropositive.

This clone was found a few times. V is TRBV19 and J is TRBJ2-6, with a weak D call TRBD1 (5 bases). This CDR3 is built from 15 residues. Germline CDR1 is LNHDA and CDR2 is SQIVND (reference sequence). Trimming pared 7 bases from V and 1 base from J, leaving 11 bases between. Written as DNA, the CDR3 is TGTGCCAGTAATCACAGGCGATCTGGGGCCAACGTCCTGACTTTC. This codes for CASNHRRSGANVLTF.

The chain carries TRBV4-2 and TRBJ1-6; a weak D match, TRBD1 (5 bases). The CDR3 is made up of 16 amino acids. Germline values: CDR1 LGHNA, CDR2 YNFKEQ. Trimming pared 0 bases from V and 0 bases from J, leaving 6 bases between. The CDR3 spells CASSQEQASYNSPLHF. In DNA form, the CDR3 reads TGTGCCAGCAGCCAAGAACAGGCCTCCTATAATTCACCCCTCCACTTT.

This rearrangement joins TRBV7-2 to TRBJ2-7, with 10 nucleotides matching TRBD1. The V and J ends lost 5 bases and 3 bases, in that order; junction bases with no gene match: 7. The V gene's germline CDR1 is SGHTA and CDR2 FQGNSA. The CDR3 has 15 residues. The CDR3 region has the DNA TGTGCCAGCAGCCCAGGACAGGGGGGACTCTACGAGCAGTACTTC. Its translation: CASSPGQGGLYEQYF.

This clone was counted a few times. The chain joins TRBV2 to TRBJ2-1, with D perhaps TRBD1 (5 bases). Germline CDR1 reads SNHLY; CDR2 reads FYNNEI. The V and J ends lost 4 bases and 0 bases respectively, with 7 bases between them. The CDR3 length is 14 residues. The CDR3 protein is CASSGQSSYNEQFF. DNA for the CDR3: TGTGCCAGCAGTGGACAGAGCTCCTACAATGAGCAGTTCTTC.

V gene TRBV7-2 combines with J gene TRBJ2-1, with a tentative D call TRBD2 (6 bases). V gave up 2 bases and J gave up 2 bases, with 10 bases separating them. The CDR3 is 15 residues long. Per germline, CDR1 SGHTA and CDR2 FQGNSA. The CDR3 loop reads CASSLYGEAYNEQFF. The CDR3 DNA reads as TGTGCCAGCAGCTTATACGGGGAGGCCTACAATGAGCAGTTCTTC.

The chain is built from TRBV2 and TRBJ2-5; D ambiguous. Trimming removed 6 bases at V and 2 bases at J, with 4 bases between. The CDR3 extends over 11 amino acids. Germline CDR1 SNHLY, CDR2 FYNNEI. CDR3 sequence reads: CASSRQETQYF. The CDR3 region has the DNA TGTGCCAGCAGCAGACAAGAGACCCAGTACTTC.

This clone has just a few counts. The CDR3 region is CASSLGQGATDTQYF. CDR3 DNA: TGTGCCAGCAGCCTTGGACAGGGGGCTACAGATACGCAGTATTTT. The chain has TRBV5-4 and TRBJ2-3; 11 nucleotides match TRBD1. CDR3 length equals 15 residues. V gave up 4 bases and J gave up 3 bases; unmatched junction bases: 4. Germline lookup yields CDR1 SGHNT and CDR2 YYREEE (reference sequence).

The sample holds one count of this clone. V usage is TRBV19 and J usage is TRBJ2-3; D possibly corresponds to TRBD2 (6 bases). CDR1 is LNHDA, CDR2 SQIVND, per germline (reference sequence). With 3 bases removed from V and 0 bases from J, the gap between germline ends came to 10 bases. This CDR3 has 15 residues. CDR3 amino acids: CASSMRGPSTDTQYF. The CDR3 coding sequence is TGTGCCAGTAGTATGCGGGGACCAAGCACAGATACGCAGTATTTT. The full variable domain, completed using reference TRBV19 and TRBJ2-3, is DGGITQSPKYLFRKEGQNVTLSCEQNLNHDAMYWYRQDPGQGLRLIYYSQIVNDFQKGDIAEGYSVSREKKESFPLTVTSAQKNPTAFYLCASSMRGPSTDTQYFGPGTRLTVL.

CDR3 sequence: CASSSDRREETQYF. In DNA form, the CDR3 reads TGTGCCAGCAGCTCTGATCGAAGAGAAGAGACCCAGTACTTC. The genes are TRBV7-9 and TRBJ2-5; D gene ambiguous. The germline gives CDR1 SEHNR, CDR2 FQNEAQ (reference sequence). The CDR3 runs 14 residues. V dropped 4 bases and J dropped 3 bases, with 12 bases sitting between them.

CDR3 sequence: CASSRTGRNVGYTF. The DNA for the CDR3 is TGTGCCAGCAGCAGGACAGGGCGCAACGTAGGCTACACCTTC. The chain carries TRBV21-1 and TRBJ1-2; the table's TRBD1 call for D was not verified on the DNA. TRBV21-1 is marked as a pseudogene. The CDR3 runs 14 residues.